This T cell receptor beta chain is drawn from a study of cytotoxic CD8 clonotypes in ibrutinib-treated CLL. Background on the study: The study included around twelve relapsed/refractory and under 16 treatment-naive patients; under 18 had IGHV unmutated disease. Investigators collected response samples after a median approximately eleven months of treatment, range 6 to 36. Study findings and constraints: Private clonotypes, not public ones, expanded at ibrutinib response.

This CDR3 contains 16 residues. Germline lookup yields CDR1 SGHTA and CDR2 FQGTGA. The junction had 8 bases not matched to a gene; V was cut back by 3 bases and J by 6 bases. T cells were sequenced at a targeted depth of 1 in 200,000 to 1 in 1 million. Here immunoSEQ multiplex PCR was the method, and the copy in TCRdb shows in-frame clones only, minus some. The sample yields 160,000 or so clones, roughly 84% seen once. Concerning this clone itself: No antigen is known for it.

This sample comprised PBMCs, obtained at disease progression, from a patient treated with ibrutinib. The rearrangement joins TRBV7-3 to TRBJ1-1, with 12 bases that match TRBD1. This TCR derives from a human donor with chronic lymphocytic leukemia. The CDR3 spells CASSLAGTGGLSEAFF. The DNA for the CDR3 is TGTGCCAGCAGCTTGGCGGGGACAGGGGGCTTGTCTGAAGCTTTCTTT. The full variable domain, with the rest looked up from reference TRBV7-3 and TRBJ1-1, is GAGVSQTPSNKVTEKGKYVELRCDPISGHTALYWYRQSLGQGPEFLIYFQGTGAADDSGLPNDRFFAVRPEGSVSTLKIQRTERGDSAVYLCASSLAGTGGLSEAFFGQGTRLTVV.